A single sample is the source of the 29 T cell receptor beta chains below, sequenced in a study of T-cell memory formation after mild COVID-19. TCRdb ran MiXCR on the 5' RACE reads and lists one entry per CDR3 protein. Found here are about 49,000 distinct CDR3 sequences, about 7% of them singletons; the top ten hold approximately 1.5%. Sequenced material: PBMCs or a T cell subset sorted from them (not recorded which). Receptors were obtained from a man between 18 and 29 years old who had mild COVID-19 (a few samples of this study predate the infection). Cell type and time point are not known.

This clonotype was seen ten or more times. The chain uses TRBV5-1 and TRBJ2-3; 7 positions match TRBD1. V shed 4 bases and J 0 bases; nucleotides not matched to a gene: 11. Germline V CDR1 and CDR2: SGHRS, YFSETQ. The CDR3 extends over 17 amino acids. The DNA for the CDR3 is TGCGCCAGCAGCGACCGACTCGGGACAGCGAGCACAGATACGCAGTATTTT. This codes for CASSDRLGTASTDTQYF.

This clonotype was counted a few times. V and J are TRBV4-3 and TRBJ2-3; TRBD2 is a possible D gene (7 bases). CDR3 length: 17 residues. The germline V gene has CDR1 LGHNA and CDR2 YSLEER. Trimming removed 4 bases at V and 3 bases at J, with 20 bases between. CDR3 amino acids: CASSPRAGGGRTDTQYF. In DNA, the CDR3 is TGCGCCAGCAGCCCTAGGGCTGGGGGGGGCCGGACAGATACGCAGTATTTT.

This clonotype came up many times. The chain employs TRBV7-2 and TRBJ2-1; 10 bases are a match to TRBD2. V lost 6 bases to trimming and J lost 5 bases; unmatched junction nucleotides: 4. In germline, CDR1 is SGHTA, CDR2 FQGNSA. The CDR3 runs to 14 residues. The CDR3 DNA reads TGTGCCAGCAGAGCGGGGGGGCGAAACAATGAGCAGTTCTTC. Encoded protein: CASRAGGRNNEQFF.

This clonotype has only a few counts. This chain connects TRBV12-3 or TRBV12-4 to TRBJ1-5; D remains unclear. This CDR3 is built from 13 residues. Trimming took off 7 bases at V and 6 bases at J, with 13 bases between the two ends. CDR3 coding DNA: TGTGCCAGCAAAGGACCCTTCGGTCAGCCCCAGCATTTT. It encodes CASKGPFGQPQHF.

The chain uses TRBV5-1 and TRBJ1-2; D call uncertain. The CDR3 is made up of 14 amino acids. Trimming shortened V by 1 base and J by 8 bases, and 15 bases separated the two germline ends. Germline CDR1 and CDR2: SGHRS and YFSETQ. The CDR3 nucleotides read TGCGCCAGCAGCTTGCGCGCAAGCGGATACGGCTACACCTTC. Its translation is CASSLRASGYGYTF.

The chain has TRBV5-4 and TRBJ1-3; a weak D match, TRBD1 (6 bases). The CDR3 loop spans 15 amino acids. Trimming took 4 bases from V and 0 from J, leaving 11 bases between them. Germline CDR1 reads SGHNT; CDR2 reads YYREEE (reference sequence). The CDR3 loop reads CASSPGTPSGNTIYF. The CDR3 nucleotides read TGTGCCAGCAGCCCAGGGACACCCTCTGGAAACACCATATATTTT.

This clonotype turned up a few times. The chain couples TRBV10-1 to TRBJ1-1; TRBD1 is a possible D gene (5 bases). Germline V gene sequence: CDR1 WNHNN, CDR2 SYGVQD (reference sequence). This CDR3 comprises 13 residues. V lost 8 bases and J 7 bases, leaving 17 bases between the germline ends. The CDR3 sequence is CASSPGGADEAFF. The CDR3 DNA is TGCGCCAGCTCCCCGGGGGGAGCAGATGAAGCTTTCTTT.

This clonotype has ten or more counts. The CDR3 protein is CASSTPLGKSYFF. CDR3 bases: TGTGCCAGCAGCACCCCCCTCGGGAAGAGTTATTTCTTC. The chain links TRBV9 to TRBJ2-1; possible D gene TRBD2, 5 bases. CDR1 and CDR2 from the germline V gene are SGDLS and YYNGEE. The CDR3 runs 13 residues. With 4 bases removed from V and 16 bases from J, the gap between germline ends came to 21 bases.

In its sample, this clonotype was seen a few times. The CDR3 spells CATSRAQGAGTDTQYF. Written as DNA, the CDR3 is TGTGCCACCAGCAGAGCACAGGGGGCTGGTACAGATACGCAGTATTTT. This sequence joins TRBV15 and TRBJ2-3; 9 bases line up with TRBD1. Germline V lookup: CDR1 LNHNV, CDR2 YYDKDF (reference sequence). This CDR3 comprises 16 residues. V gave up 1 base and J gave up 3 bases; unmatched junction bases: 5.

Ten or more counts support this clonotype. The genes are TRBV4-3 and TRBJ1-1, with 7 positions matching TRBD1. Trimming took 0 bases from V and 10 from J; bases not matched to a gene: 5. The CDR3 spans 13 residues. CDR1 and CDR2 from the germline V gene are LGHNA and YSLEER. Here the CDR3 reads CASSQDRDRAAFF. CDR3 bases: TGCGCCAGCAGCCAAGACCGAGACAGGGCAGCTTTCTTT.

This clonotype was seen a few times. The DNA for the CDR3 is TGTGCCAGCAGCACTCAGGGCTACGAGCAGTACGTC. It yields the protein CASSTQGYEQYV. The V call is TRBV12-3 or TRBV12-4, the J call TRBJ2-7; a weak D match, TRBD1 (5 bases). V was cut by 6 bases and J by 3 bases, with 9 bases left in between. The CDR3 contains 12 residues.

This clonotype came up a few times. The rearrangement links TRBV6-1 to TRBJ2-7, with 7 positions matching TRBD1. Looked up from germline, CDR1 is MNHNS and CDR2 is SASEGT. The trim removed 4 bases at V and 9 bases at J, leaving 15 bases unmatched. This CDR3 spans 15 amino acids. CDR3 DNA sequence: TGTGCCAGCAGTGGAACCCGGGACAGTGGAAAAGGGCAGTACTTC. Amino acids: CASSGTRDSGKGQYF.

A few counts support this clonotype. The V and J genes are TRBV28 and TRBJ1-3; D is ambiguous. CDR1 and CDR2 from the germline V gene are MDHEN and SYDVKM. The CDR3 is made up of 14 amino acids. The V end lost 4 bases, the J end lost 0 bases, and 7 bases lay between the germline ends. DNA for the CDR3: TGTGCCAGCAGTTACTTAGCCTCTGGAAACACCATATATTTT. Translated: CASSYLASGNTIYF.

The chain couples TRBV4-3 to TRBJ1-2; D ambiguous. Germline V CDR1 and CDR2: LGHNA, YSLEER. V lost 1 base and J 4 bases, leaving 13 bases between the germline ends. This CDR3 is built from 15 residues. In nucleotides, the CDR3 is TGCGCCAGCAGCCAAGGGGTTGAGGGTGGCTATGGCTACACCTTC. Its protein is CASSQGVEGGYGYTF.

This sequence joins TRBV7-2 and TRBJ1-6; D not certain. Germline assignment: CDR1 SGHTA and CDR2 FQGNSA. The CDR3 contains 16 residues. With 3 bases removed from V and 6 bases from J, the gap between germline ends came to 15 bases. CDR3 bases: TGTGCCAGCAGCTTGCGGCAGGCATTCGCTAATTCACCCCTCCACTTT. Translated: CASSLRQAFANSPLHF.

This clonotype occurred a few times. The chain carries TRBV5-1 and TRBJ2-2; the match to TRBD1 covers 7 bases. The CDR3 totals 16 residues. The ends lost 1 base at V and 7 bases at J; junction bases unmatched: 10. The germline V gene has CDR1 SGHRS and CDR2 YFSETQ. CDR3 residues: CASSLSNRGLNGELFF. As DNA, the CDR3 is TGCGCCAGCAGCTTGTCGAACAGGGGCCTGAACGGGGAGCTGTTTTTT.

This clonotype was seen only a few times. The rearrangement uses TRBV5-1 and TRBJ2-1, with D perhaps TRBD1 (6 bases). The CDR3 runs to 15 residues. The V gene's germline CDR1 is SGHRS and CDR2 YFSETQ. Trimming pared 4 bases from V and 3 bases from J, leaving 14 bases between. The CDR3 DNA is TGCGCCAGCAGCAGTGTGACAGGTAGCTACAATGAGCAGTTCTTC. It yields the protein CASSSVTGSYNEQFF.

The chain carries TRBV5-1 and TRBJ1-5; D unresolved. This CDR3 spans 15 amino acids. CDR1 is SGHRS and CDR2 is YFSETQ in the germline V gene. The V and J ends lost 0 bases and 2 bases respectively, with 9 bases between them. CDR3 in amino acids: CASSLEGNGNQPQHF. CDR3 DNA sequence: TGCGCCAGCAGCTTGGAAGGGAATGGCAATCAGCCCCAGCATTTT.

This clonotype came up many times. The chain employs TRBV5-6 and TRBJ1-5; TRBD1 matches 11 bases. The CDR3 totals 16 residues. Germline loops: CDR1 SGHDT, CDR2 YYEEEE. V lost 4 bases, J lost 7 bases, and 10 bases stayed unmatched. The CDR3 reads CASSLVPGTGGQPQHF. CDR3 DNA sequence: TGTGCCAGCAGCCTGGTACCCGGGACAGGGGGACAGCCCCAGCATTTT.

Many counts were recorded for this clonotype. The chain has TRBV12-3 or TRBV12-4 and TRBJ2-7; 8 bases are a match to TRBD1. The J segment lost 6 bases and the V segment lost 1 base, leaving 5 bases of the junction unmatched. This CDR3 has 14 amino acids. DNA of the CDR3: TGTGCCAGCAGTTTAGGGGACAGGTTGCGCGAGCAGTACGTC. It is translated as CASSLGDRLREQYV.

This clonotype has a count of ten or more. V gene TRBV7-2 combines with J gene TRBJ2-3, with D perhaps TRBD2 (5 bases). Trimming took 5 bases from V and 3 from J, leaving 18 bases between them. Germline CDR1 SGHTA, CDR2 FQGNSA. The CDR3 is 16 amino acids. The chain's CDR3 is CASSEWASLSTDTQYF. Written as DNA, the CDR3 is TGTGCCAGCAGCGAGTGGGCTAGCCTTTCGACAGATACGCAGTATTTT.

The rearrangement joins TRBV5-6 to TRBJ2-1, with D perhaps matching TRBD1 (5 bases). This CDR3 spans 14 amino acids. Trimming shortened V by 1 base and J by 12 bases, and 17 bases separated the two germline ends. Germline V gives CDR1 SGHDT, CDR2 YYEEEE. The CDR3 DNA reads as TGTGCCAGCAGCTTGCAGGGTTGGGGTGTTGGGCAGTTCTTC. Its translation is CASSLQGWGVGQFF.

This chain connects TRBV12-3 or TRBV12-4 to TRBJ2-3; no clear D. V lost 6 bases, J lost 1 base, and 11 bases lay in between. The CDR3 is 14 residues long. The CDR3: CASRPKSRTDTQYF. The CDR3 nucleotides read TGTGCCAGCAGGCCTAAATCTCGCACAGATACGCAGTATTTT.

This CDR3 reads CASSVDGTDYNEQFF. Written as DNA, the CDR3 is TGTGCCAGCAGCGTAGATGGGACAGACTACAATGAGCAGTTCTTC. The V call is TRBV9, the J call TRBJ2-1, with 7 bases that match TRBD1. V was clipped by 0 bases and J by 3 bases; unmatched bases: 3. The CDR3 runs 15 residues. Germline CDR1 is SGDLS and CDR2 is YYNGEE.

Here the CDR3 reads CASSRLGGGQQPQHF. As DNA, the CDR3 is TGTGCCAGCAGCCGCCTTGGAGGGGGCCAACAGCCCCAGCATTTT. This rearrangement joins TRBV12-3 or TRBV12-4 to TRBJ1-5, with 7 bases that match TRBD1. The CDR3 is 15 amino acids. Trimming at V came to 6 bases and at J to 7 bases, leaving 12 bases not matched to a gene.

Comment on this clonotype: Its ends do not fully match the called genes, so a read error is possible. The CDR3 spells CARSQAGSSYEQYF. The DNA for the CDR3 is TGCGCCAGGAGCCAAGCGGGTAGCTCCTACGAGCAGTACTTC. The chain uses TRBV4-1 and TRBJ2-7; possible D gene TRBD2, 6 bases. The CDR3 covers 14 residues. Per the germline V gene, CDR1 is MGHRA and CDR2 is YSYEKL.

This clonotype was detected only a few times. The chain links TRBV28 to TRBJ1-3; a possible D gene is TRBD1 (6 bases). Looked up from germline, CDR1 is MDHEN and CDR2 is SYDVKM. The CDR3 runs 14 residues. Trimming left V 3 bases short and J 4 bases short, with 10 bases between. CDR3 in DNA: TGTGCCAGCAGTTTGGGGGCATTAGGAAACACCATATATTTT. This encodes CASSLGALGNTIYF. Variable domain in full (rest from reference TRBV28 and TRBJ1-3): DVKVTQSSRYLVKRTGEKVFLECVQDMDHENMFWYRQDPGLGLRLIYFSYDVKMKEKGDIPEGYSVSREKKERFSLILESASTNQTSMYLCASSLGALGNTIYFGEGSWLTVV.

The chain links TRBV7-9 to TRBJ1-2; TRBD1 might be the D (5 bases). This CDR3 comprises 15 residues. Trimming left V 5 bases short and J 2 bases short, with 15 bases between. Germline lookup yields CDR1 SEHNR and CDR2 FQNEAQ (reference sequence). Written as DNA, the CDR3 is TGTGCCAGCAGCCTAAGGGCAGGGCCCAACTATGGCTACACCTTC. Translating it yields CASSLRAGPNYGYTF.

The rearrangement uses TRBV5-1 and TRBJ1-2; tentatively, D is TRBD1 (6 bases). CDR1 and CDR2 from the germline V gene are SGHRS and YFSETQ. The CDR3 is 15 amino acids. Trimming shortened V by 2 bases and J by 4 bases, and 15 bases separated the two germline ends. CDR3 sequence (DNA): TGCGCCAGCAGCTTATATGGAGGGGGTTTCTATGGCTACACCTTC. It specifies CASSLYGGGFYGYTF.